The rows below give T cell receptor beta chains drawn from one sample of a study of cytomegalovirus exposure and HLA in healthy donors. The table came from immunoSEQ multiplex PCR; TCRdb's copy has only in-frame clones and leaves some out. The table lists around 210,000 clones, about three quarters of them singletons, with approximately 0.47% in the top ten. Sequenced sample: PBMCs. The receptors were gathered from a boy aged 10-17 years in good health and CMV-seronegative. CDR3s include the opening cysteine and the closing phenylalanine or tryptophan. The D gene is left open where the match is weak. The size field is filled for only some rows; it gives once, few, many or a size class.

v_call	d_call	clone_size	cdr3_length	j_call	cdr3_nt	cdr3_aa
TRBV29-1	NA	NA	12	TRBJ1-1	TGCAGCGTTGTCTGGGGAGGGACTGAAGCTTTCTTT	CSVVWGGTEAFF
TRBV10-3	NA	NA	12	TRBJ2-4	TGTGCCATCAGTGCAGGGGACAACATTCAGTACTTC	CAISAGDNIQYF
TRBV5-3	NA	few	22	TRBJ2-7	TGTGCCAGAAGCTTGGAAGAGGTAGGACTTTTTGACACCGGTAAGAGCTCCTACGAGCAGTACTTC	CARSLEEVGLFDTGKSSYEQYF
TRBV27	TRBD1	NA	16	TRBJ2-1	TGTGCCAGCAGTTTGACTGGACAGGGGGCGACCAATGAGCAGTTCTTC	CASSLTGQGATNEQFF
TRBV5-1	TRBD1	few	14	TRBJ2-1	TGCGCCAGCACGGACAGGGGGGATCTCAATGAGCAGTTCTTC	CASTDRGDLNEQFF
TRBV7-6	TRBD2	NA	14	TRBJ2-5	TGTGCCAGCAGCTTTTCAGCGGGGTTAGAGACCCAGTACTTC	CASSFSAGLETQYF
TRBV5-1	NA	NA	14	TRBJ2-1	TGCGCCAGCAGCATTTCGGGGAGGGGGAATGAGCAGTTCTTC	CASSISGRGNEQFF
TRBV5-1	TRBD1	NA	16	TRBJ2-7	TGCGCCAGCAGCTTGGAATGGGACAGAAGGTCCTACGAGCAGTACTTC	CASSLEWDRRSYEQYF
TRBV4-2	NA	once	14	TRBJ1-1	TGTGCCAGCAGCCAAGATCCAGTGAACACTGAAGCTTTCTTT	CASSQDPVNTEAFF
TRBV6-6	NA	NA	15	TRBJ1-3	TGTGCCAGCGGGGCCTATATCAGCTCTGGAAACACCATATATTTT	CASGAYISSGNTIYF
TRBV5-1	NA	NA	14	TRBJ1-2	TGCGCCAGCAGCTGGGAGAGGGAACACTATGGCTACACCTTC	CASSWEREHYGYTF
TRBV19	NA	NA	14	TRBJ2-3	TGTGCCAGTAGTATAGATCGCGACACCAATACGCAGTATTTT	CASSIDRDTNTQYF
TRBV5-4	TRBD2	few	16	TRBJ2-1	TGTGCCAGCAGCTTACGACTAGCGGGAGGGGGCAATGAGCAGTTCTTC	CASSLRLAGGGNEQFF
TRBV27	TRBD2	NA	17	TRBJ2-2	TGTGCCAGCAGGGTATGGGGTAGCGGGAGGGCCTCCGGGGAGCTGTTTTTT	CASRVWGSGRASGELFF
TRBV7-8	TRBD1	NA	14	TRBJ1-2	TGTGCCAGCAGCTCCGACAGGGTCCCCAATGGCCACACCTTC	CASSSDRVPNGHTF
TRBV13	NA	few	12	TRBJ2-2	TGTGCCAGCCACGGGGGCACCGGGGAGCTGTTTTTT	CASHGGTGELFF
TRBV9	NA	NA	16	TRBJ1-1	TGTGCCAGCAGCGTAGCTAGCAGGACGGGGTTCTCTGAAGCTTTCTTT	CASSVASRTGFSEAFF
TRBV7-9	NA	NA	19	TRBJ1-2	TGTTCCAGCAGCTTAGGCACTTGGAGGGGAAGGGTACTTAACTATGGCTACACCTTC	CSSSLGTWRGRVLNYGYTF
TRBV27	TRBD2	NA	16	TRBJ2-7	TGTGCCAGCAGTTTATCCGGGACTAGCGGGACCCGCGAGCAGTACTTC	CASSLSGTSGTREQYF
TRBV6-1	NA	once	12	TRBJ2-7	TGTGCCAGCAGTGAAGCGAGGTACGAGCAGTACTTC	CASSEARYEQYF
TRBV7-9	TRBD1	NA	18	TRBJ1-2	TGTGCCAGCAGAATAACCATGATGGGACAGGGGACTATCTATGGCTACACCTTC	CASRITMMGQGTIYGYTF
TRBV25-1	NA	few	15	TRBJ1-1	TGTGCCAGCGGAGAGTCGGGGATGGTGAACACTGAAGCTTTCTTT	CASGESGMVNTEAFF
TRBV9	TRBD1	NA	15	TRBJ1-2	TGTGCCAGCAGGCCAACCGCGGCAGGGGGCTATGGCTACACCTTC	CASRPTAAGGYGYTF
TRBV9	TRBD2	NA	14	TRBJ2-7	TGTGCCAGCAGCGAGGGACTAGCGGGGGGCGAGCAGTACTTC	CASSEGLAGGEQYF
TRBV7-6	NA	NA	14	TRBJ2-7	TGTGCCAGCAGCCCGACTAAAAGTAGCGGCGAGCAGTACTTC	CASSPTKSSGEQYF
TRBV7-9	TRBD1	few	14	TRBJ1-5	TGTGCCAGCACCTCGACAGGGTATAATCAGCCCCAGCATTTT	CASTSTGYNQPQHF
TRBV7-2	NA	NA	14	TRBJ2-5	TGTGCCAGCAGCTTAGGCGCGGGGCAAGAGACCCAGTACTTC	CASSLGAGQETQYF
TRBV12-5	TRBD1	NA	14	TRBJ2-7	TGTGCTAGTGGCCCCCGGCAGGGGGCTTACGAGCAGTACTTC	CASGPRQGAYEQYF
TRBV4-1	TRBD2	NA	19	TRBJ2-1	TGCGCCAGCAGCCAGATTTACTTAGCGGGAGGGCAAGGTAGGCATGAGCAGTTCTTC	CASSQIYLAGGQGRHEQFF
TRBV11-3	NA	NA	13	TRBJ1-1	TGTGCCAGCAGCTTAGACATCAGGACTGAAGCTTTCTTT	CASSLDIRTEAFF
TRBV6-6	NA	NA	13	TRBJ1-2	TGTGCCAGCAGCCCCGACAGGTACTATGGCTACACCTTC	CASSPDRYYGYTF
TRBV6-1	NA	once	13	TRBJ1-2	TGTGCCAGCAAACCTCCTGGACAGCCAAAGAGTTTTTTC	CASKPPGQPKSFF
TRBV4-2	NA	NA	15	TRBJ1-2	TGTGCCAGCAGCCGATCCCAGGTGATTAACTATGGCTACACCTTC	CASSRSQVINYGYTF
TRBV30	NA	NA	12	TRBJ1-4	TGTGCCTGTCCAGGGGTTAATGAAAAACTGTTTTTT	CACPGVNEKLFF
TRBV5-6	NA	NA	13	TRBJ2-1	TGTGCCAGCAGCTTGAACTTCGACACCCCGCAGTTCTTC	CASSLNFDTPQFF
TRBV27	TRBD1	few	16	TRBJ1-1	TGTGCCAGCAGTCCGCGGACAGGGGGAATGAACACTGAAGCTTTCTTT	CASSPRTGGMNTEAFF
TRBV7-3	TRBD1	NA	16	TRBJ2-2	TGTGCCAGCAGCGCCGACAGGGTCGGGATGACCGGGGAGCTGTTTTTT	CASSADRVGMTGELFF
TRBV6-5	NA	NA	14	TRBJ1-5	TGTGCCAGCAGTTACGTCGGGGGAGCTCAGCCCCAGCATTTT	CASSYVGGAQPQHF
TRBV6-1	NA	NA	13	TRBJ1-6	TGTGCCAGCAGTGAAGTGGGAGATTCACCCCTCCACTTT	CASSEVGDSPLHF
TRBV10-3	NA	NA	10	TRBJ1-2	TGTGCCACCATGGAGGATGGCTACACCTTC	CATMEDGYTF
TRBV2	TRBD2	NA	14	TRBJ2-1	TGTGCCAGCAGGACAGTCATGGGGAGGGGTGAGCAGTTCTTC	CASRTVMGRGEQFF
TRBV2	NA	NA	13	TRBJ2-1	TGTGCCAGCAGTCTTCGACGGGACAATGAGCAGTTCTTC	CASSLRRDNEQFF
TRBV19	NA	NA	15	TRBJ1-2	TGTGCCAGTAGTATTCGCGGGGCTCTTAACTATGGCTACACCTTC	CASSIRGALNYGYTF
TRBV21-1	NA	NA	13	TRBJ2-7	TGTGCCAGGCGGGCGGACGGAAAGTACGAGCAGTACTTC	CARRADGKYEQYF
TRBV6-6	NA	NA	14	TRBJ2-6	TGTGCCAGCAGTACAAGCTCTGGGGCCAACGTCCTGACTTTC	CASSTSSGANVLTF
TRBV27	TRBD2	NA	16	TRBJ2-3	TGTGCCAGCAGTTTAGCACCTAGCGGGAGCACAGATACGCAGTATTTT	CASSLAPSGSTDTQYF
TRBV4-1	NA	NA	15	TRBJ1-5	TGCGCCAGCAGCCAGCTTTCAGGGAGCAATCAGCCCCAGCATTTT	CASSQLSGSNQPQHF
TRBV28	NA	NA	15	TRBJ1-3	TGTGCCAGCAGTTCCCTCGGGGAAGCCGGAAACACCATATATTTT	CASSSLGEAGNTIYF
TRBV5-4	TRBD2	NA	15	TRBJ2-7	TGTGCCAGCAGCTTTGGGGCGGGGGGCTCCTACGAGCAGTACTTC	CASSFGAGGSYEQYF
TRBV7-8	NA	NA	11	TRBJ1-1	TGTGCCAGCGGGAGGAACACTGAAGCTTTCTTT	CASGRNTEAFF
TRBV2	NA	NA	16	TRBJ1-2	TGTGCCAGCAGTCCCCAGGGAGGTTCGGCGAACTATGGCTACACCTTC	CASSPQGGSANYGYTF
TRBV7-2	NA	NA	13	TRBJ1-1	TGTGCCAGCAGCCGGAACGGGGGAGGCGGAGCTTTCTTT	CASSRNGGGGAFF